The 10 T cell receptor beta chains in this list originate from one sample, sequenced in a study of shared clonotypes between healthy human individuals. The data were produced by immunoSEQ multiplex PCR, yet TCRdb's version contains in-frame clones alone and is incomplete. The profile covers some 2,500,000 clones, with roughly 92% appearing a single time and approximately 0.4% taken by the ten largest. The sequenced sample consisted of naive CD4+ T cells from PBMCs. As to subset: CD45RA+ positively selected. These receptors were obtained from a man aged 18 to 30 in good health. Some clones in this sample may be carry-over from other donors' samples.

This sequence joins TRBV9 and TRBJ2-7, with 9 nucleotides matching TRBD2. Germline CDR1 and CDR2: SGDLS and YYNGEE. This CDR3 comprises 15 residues. J gave up 0 bases and V 0 bases, and 1 base lay outside the gene matches. The CDR3 DNA is TGTGCCAGCAGCGTAGGACTAGCGGCCTCCTACGAGCAGTACTTC. This gives the protein CASSVGLAASYEQYF.

The chain employs TRBV2 and TRBJ2-6; possibly TRBD1 or TRBD2 for D (5 bases each). V gave up 6 bases and J gave up 0 bases, with 15 bases separating them. The CDR3 spans 17 residues. Germline CDR1 reads SNHLY; CDR2 reads FYNNEI. In DNA, the CDR3 is TGTGCCAGCAGGCGACCGGGACGGAACTCTGGGGCCAACGTCCTGACTTTC. Translating gives CASRRPGRNSGANVLTF.

The V call is TRBV10-3, the J call TRBJ2-7, with 7 bases that match TRBD1. With V trimmed by 5 bases and J by 2 bases, 12 bases remained unmatched. The CDR3 has 16 amino acids. CDR1 is ENHRY and CDR2 is SYGVKD in the germline V gene. CDR3 loop: CAISSRAGTVTYEQYF. The DNA of the CDR3 is TGTGCCATCAGTTCCAGGGCCGGGACAGTAACCTACGAGCAGTACTTC.

This clone came up once. The V gene is TRBV29-1, the J gene TRBJ1-2; 8 bases map to TRBD1. V lost 7 bases, J lost 8 bases, and 6 bases stayed unmatched. The germline gives CDR1 SQVTM, CDR2 ANQGSEA. The CDR3 loop spans 11 amino acids. CDR3 coding DNA: TGCAGCGGGGACAGGCAGGGCGGCTACACCTTC. This translates into CSGDRQGGYTF.

The chain couples TRBV14 to TRBJ2-5, with D possibly matching TRBD2 (5 bases). The germline V gene encodes CDR1 SGHDN and CDR2 FVKESK. With 2 bases removed from V and 5 bases from J, the gap between germline ends came to 12 bases. The CDR3 has 14 residues. For the CDR3, the DNA is TGTGCCAGCAGCCAATCACTAGTCATTGAGACCCAGTACTTC. Translated: CASSQSLVIETQYF.

The rearrangement links TRBV19 to TRBJ2-7; D perhaps matches TRBD2 (6 bases). Trimming took off 4 bases at V and 2 bases at J, with 12 bases between the two ends. The CDR3 covers 14 residues. The V gene's germline CDR1 is LNHDA and CDR2 SQIVND (reference sequence). The CDR3, as DNA: TGTGCCAGTAGTAGGCGGGACGGCGCCTACGAGCAGTACTTC. This encodes CASSRRDGAYEQYF.

The V gene is TRBV28, the J gene TRBJ2-7; possibly TRBD1 or TRBD2 for D (5 bases each). CDR3 length: 15 residues. The germline V and J ends were trimmed by 1 base and 3 bases, with 13 bases remaining between them. Germline CDR1 is MDHEN and CDR2 is SYDVKM. CDR3 DNA: TGTGCCAGCAGTTTATTAGGGGCCAGCGGCTACGAGCAGTACTTC. This gives the protein CASSLLGASGYEQYF.

The rearrangement links TRBV9 to TRBJ2-1, with a weak D call TRBD1 (6 bases). The CDR3 loop spans 13 amino acids. Germline-derived CDR1 and CDR2 are SGDLS and YYNGEE. The V gene lost 4 bases and the J gene lost 9 bases, with 14 bases spanning the gap. In DNA, the CDR3 is TGTGCCAGCAGCCCTACAGGGTGGAGTGAGCAGTTCTTC. This translates into CASSPTGWSEQFF. Full variable domain (missing parts from reference TRBV9 and TRBJ2-1): DSGVTQTPKHLITATGQRVTLRCSPRSGDLSVYWYQQSLDQGLQFLIQYYNGEERAKGNILERFSAQQFPDLHSELNLSSLELGDSALYFCASSPTGWSEQFFGPGTRLTVL.

The chain is built from TRBV19 and TRBJ2-7; D unresolved. Germline CDR1 reads LNHDA; CDR2 reads SQIVND (reference sequence). V lost 0 bases to trimming and J lost 3 bases, with 9 bases between them. The CDR3 is 14 residues long. The CDR3 region has the DNA TGTGCCAGTAGTATAGATCGGACGTACTACGAGCAGTACTTC. Translating it yields CASSIDRTYYEQYF.

Regarding this clone: Other DNA sequences from this sample encode an identical CDR3 as well. The rearrangement joins TRBV11-2 to TRBJ2-5; D gene uncertain. The CDR3 is made up of 11 amino acids. Germline lookup yields CDR1 SGHAT and CDR2 FQNNGV. The germline V and J ends were trimmed by 3 bases and 5 bases, with 4 bases remaining between them. The CDR3 region is CASSFSETQYF. DNA for the CDR3: TGTGCCAGCAGCTTTTCGGAGACCCAGTACTTC.